Listed here are 18 T cell receptor beta chains from one sample, sequenced in a study of T cells in Graves' hyperthyroidism and ophthalmopathy. TCR beta CDR3 sequences were amplified from RNA transcripts. Using the HTBI primer set, a first-round RT-PCR was run on the TCR CDR3. TCRdb processed the multiplex PCR reads anew with MiXCR; each CDR3 protein has one entry. The sample has roughly 300,000 distinct CDR3 sequences; 11% to 15% are singletons. Sequencing was carried out using blood. The receptors come from a woman under 40 with Graves' hyperthyroidism.

In this sample, this clonotype turned up a few times. This chain links TRBV19 with TRBJ1-1; D not resolved. With 5 bases removed from V and 1 base from J, the gap between germline ends came to 14 bases. CDR3 length equals 15 residues. The V gene's germline CDR1 is LNHDA and CDR2 SQIVND (reference sequence). The CDR3 bases are TGTGCCAGTAGTGACGAGGGTTTGAGGAACACTGAAGCTTTCTTT. Residues: CASSDEGLRNTEAFF.

This clonotype came up many times. The rearrangement links TRBV28 to TRBJ2-1, with D possibly called TRBD1 or TRBD2 (5 bases each). Germline V CDR1 and CDR2: MDHEN, SYDVKM. The CDR3 sequence is 15 residues long. Trimming removed 2 bases from V and 3 bases from J, with 11 bases in between. CDR3 protein: CASSLKGTGYNEQFF. The CDR3 coding sequence is TGTGCCAGCAGTTTAAAGGGGACGGGCTACAATGAGCAGTTCTTC.

The V gene is TRBV30, the J gene TRBJ2-2; D possibly corresponds to TRBD1 (6 bases). This CDR3 region has 14 residues. V lost 5 bases and J 5 bases, leaving 15 bases between the germline ends. Germline V gives CDR1 GTSNPN, CDR2 SVGIG (reference sequence). The CDR3 region has the DNA TGTGCCTGGGGGTGGGACACCTCTACCGGGGAGCTGTTTTTT. This gives the protein CAWGWDTSTGELFF.

The CDR3, as DNA: TGCAGTGCCCCTACTGGAGTGGGAGGAGTCGCCGAGCAGTACTTC. Translated: CSAPTGVGGVAEQYF. V and J are TRBV20-1 and TRBJ2-7, with TRBD2 as a possible D gene (6 bases). Trimming removed 6 bases at V and 6 bases at J, with 24 bases between. The CDR3 runs 15 residues. The V gene's germline CDR1 is DFQATT and CDR2 SNEGSKA (reference sequence).

This clonotype was observed many times. This chain connects TRBV2 to TRBJ1-4; a possible D gene is TRBD1 (5 bases). V was clipped by 4 bases and J by 8 bases, with 14 bases between them. In germline, CDR1 is SNHLY, CDR2 FYNNEI. This CDR3 spans 14 amino acids. CDR3 sequence reads: CASSGGMSLEKLFF. The CDR3 coding sequence is TGTGCCAGCAGTGGGGGGATGAGCCTCGAAAAACTGTTTTTT.

J is TRBJ2-7 and V is TRBV20-1; D gene unclear. CDR3 length equals 11 residues. Trimming left V 3 bases short and J 7 bases short, with 10 bases between. Germline assignment: CDR1 DFQATT and CDR2 SNEGSKA (reference sequence). The CDR3 coding sequence is TGCAGTGCTAGTAGGTCCCTGGAGCAGTACTTC. Its protein is CSASRSLEQYF.

This clonotype was seen more than once but under ten times. The CDR3, as DNA: TGTGCCAGCAGTTATAGCAGGGTCAGGGACAATGAGCAGTTCTTC. This sequence encodes CASSYSRVRDNEQFF. The chain employs TRBV6-2 or TRBV6-3 and TRBJ2-1; the D gene is possibly TRBD1 (5 bases). Deletions cut 3 bases from V and 5 bases from J, with 14 bases between. From germline, CDR1 is MNHEY and CDR2 SVGEGT. The CDR3 has 15 amino acids.

The chain couples TRBV18 to TRBJ2-3; a possible D gene is TRBD2 (6 bases). The length of the CDR3 is 15 residues. CDR1 is KGHSH and CDR2 is LQKENI in the germline V gene. V was trimmed by 2 bases and J by 0 bases, leaving 9 bases between them. The DNA for the CDR3 is TGTGCCAGCTCACCAGCCGGGAGTAGCACAGATACGCAGTATTTT. Amino acids: CASSPAGSSTDTQYF. The full variable domain, completed using reference TRBV18 and TRBJ2-3, is NAGVMQNPRHLVRRRGQEARLRCSPMKGHSHVYWYRQLPEEGLKFMVYLQKENIIDESGMPKERFSAEFPKEGPSILRIQQVVRGDSAAYFCASSPAGSSTDTQYFGPGTRLTVL.

This clonotype was counted between two and nine times. V and J are TRBV18 and TRBJ2-7; 13 nucleotides match TRBD2. Germline values: CDR1 KGHSH, CDR2 LQKENI. Germline trimming cut 5 bases from V and 9 bases from J; bases unmatched to any gene: 7. The CDR3 is 14 residues long. This CDR3 reads CASSTGLAGLLQYF. In DNA, the CDR3 is TGTGCCAGCTCAACGGGACTAGCGGGACTTTTGCAGTACTTC.

This clonotype was detected many times. The V gene is TRBV5-5, the J gene TRBJ2-5, with TRBD1 matching over 9 bases. V was clipped by 4 bases and J by 5 bases; unmatched bases: 9. This CDR3 region has 15 residues. Germline CDR1 reads SGHKS; CDR2 reads YYEKEE (reference sequence). CDR3 in DNA: TGTGCCAGCAGCCTTCTGACAGGGGGGGTGGAGACCCAGTACTTC. Translated, it gives CASSLLTGGVETQYF.

In its sample, this clonotype was seen many times. The chain employs TRBV7-8 and TRBJ2-7; a possible D gene is TRBD1 (6 bases). The CDR3 extends over 15 amino acids. Trimming left V 2 bases short and J 1 base short, with 12 bases between. Germline CDR1 reads SGHVS; CDR2 reads FQNEAQ. CDR3 loop: CASSLRRDTSYEQYF. The DNA of the CDR3 is TGTGCCAGCAGCTTACGCCGGGACACATCCTACGAGCAGTACTTC.

The table lists this clonotype with many counts. The chain combines TRBV28 with TRBJ2-3; D is unclear. This CDR3 is built from 12 residues. Germline assignment: CDR1 MDHEN and CDR2 SYDVKM. The germline V and J ends were trimmed by 6 bases and 4 bases, with 8 bases remaining between them. In DNA form, the CDR3 reads TGTGCCAGCAGCTCCATCCCAGATACGCAGTATTTT. Its protein product is CASSSIPDTQYF.

This clonotype was detected ten times or more. The chain carries TRBV6-1 and TRBJ2-3; D ambiguous. The germline CDR1 and CDR2 sequences are MNHNS and SASEGT. V lost 5 bases and J 5 bases, leaving 8 bases between the germline ends. The CDR3 is made up of 12 amino acids. The CDR3 region has the DNA TGTGCCAGCAGTTACATGGTAGATACGCAGTATTTT. Translating it yields CASSYMVDTQYF.

This clonotype was seen ten or more times. The rearrangement uses TRBV2 and TRBJ2-7, with TRBD1 matching 12 bases. Germline V gives CDR1 SNHLY, CDR2 FYNNEI. The CDR3 runs to 15 residues. J was trimmed by 7 bases and V by 4 bases; bases with no gene match: 8. The DNA of the CDR3 is TGTGCCAGCAGTGCGCGGGACAGGGGGCCTCGGGAGCAGTACTTC. Translated: CASSARDRGPREQYF.

This clonotype was detected a few times. This sequence joins TRBV19 and TRBJ2-6, with a possible D match to TRBD2 (6 bases). The CDR3 is 16 residues long. Deletions cut 3 bases from V and 2 bases from J, with 11 bases between. Germline-derived CDR1 and CDR2 are LNHDA and SQIVND (reference sequence). CDR3 sequence reads: CASSMRRAAGANVLTF. As DNA, the CDR3 is TGTGCCAGTAGTATGAGGAGGGCGGCTGGGGCCAACGTCCTGACTTTC.

This clonotype was seen ten or more times. The chain carries TRBV7-9 and TRBJ2-5, with D unclear. V lost 5 bases and J lost 5, with 9 bases in between. CDR1 SEHNR and CDR2 FQNEAQ come from the germline V gene (reference sequence). CDR3 size: 12 residues. This CDR3 is CASSQSVETQYF. The CDR3 bases are TGTGCCAGCAGCCAGTCGGTGGAGACCCAGTACTTC.

The V call is TRBV12-3 or TRBV12-4, the J call TRBJ2-1, with 14 bases fitting TRBD2. The length of the CDR3 is 15 residues. J gave up 9 bases and V 8 bases, and 9 bases lay outside the gene matches. CDR3 coding DNA: TGTGCCAGCGGTCAGACTAGCGGGAGGGGTAGTGAGCAGTTCTTC. Amino acids: CASGQTSGRGSEQFF.

On this clonotype: With a much larger clone just one base away, this may be a read error. This CDR3 reads CASSPITGLVRGGELFF. The CDR3, as DNA: TGTGCCAGCAGTCCAATCACCGGACTAGTGAGAGGCGGGGAGCTGTTTTTT. The J gene is TRBJ2-2, the V gene TRBV27, with 7 bases that match TRBD2. Germline CDR1 is MNHEY and CDR2 is SMNVEV (reference sequence). The CDR3 consists of 17 residues. The V and J ends lost 5 bases and 7 bases, in that order; junction bases with no gene match: 16.